The 19 T cell receptor beta chains listed next were all sequenced from one sample in a study of graft-versus-host responses after intestinal transplantation. Clones were read by immunoSEQ multiplex PCR, and TCRdb kept only the in-frame ones, dropping some. The sample contains around 100,000 clones, 85% to 95% of which appear only once. Antigens for these TCRs are unknown. Sequenced here: unstimulated CD4+ T cells sorted from spleen or lymph node cells, sampled before transplant. These receptors were obtained from a human donor who was the organ donor for an intestinal transplant.

V is TRBV6-1 and J is TRBJ2-1; D is ambiguous. CDR1 MNHNS and CDR2 SASEGT come from the germline V gene. Trimming cost V 5 bases and J 13 bases, with 9 bases left between them. The CDR3 runs 10 residues. Written as DNA, the CDR3 is TGTGCCAGCAGTTACTCTCCCCAGTTCTTC. Translated: CASSYSPQFF.

The gene calls are TRBV4-1 and TRBJ1-2, with a weak D call TRBD1 (6 bases). Germline CDR1 MGHRA, CDR2 YSYEKL. Trimming shortened V by 3 bases and J by 7 bases, and 18 bases separated the two germline ends. The CDR3 runs 15 residues. The CDR3 nucleotides read TGCGCCAGCAGCCATACCACAGGGAGTTTTCGTGGCTACACCTTC. Translation: CASSHTTGSFRGYTF.

The rearrangement joins TRBV27 to TRBJ1-1, with no clear D. This CDR3 region has 13 residues. Germline V gives CDR1 MNHEY, CDR2 SMNVEV (reference sequence). V shed 1 base and J shed 3 bases, with 6 bases lying between them. The CDR3 region is CASSLWRDTEAFF. In DNA, the CDR3 is TGTGCCAGCAGTTTATGGCGGGACACTGAAGCTTTCTTT.

The chain has TRBV7-3 and TRBJ2-5; 8 positions match TRBD1. V was clipped by 5 bases and J by 5 bases; unmatched bases: 7. Germline CDR1 is SGHTA and CDR2 is FQGTGA. The CDR3 is 14 amino acids. CDR3 nucleotide sequence: TGTGCCAGCAGCGCCCGGACAGGGATGGAGACCCAGTACTTC. The encoded protein is CASSARTGMETQYF.

The chain combines TRBV11-2 with TRBJ2-1; D gene ambiguous. Germline CDR1 and CDR2: SGHAT and FQNNGV. Trimming left V 1 base short and J 10 bases short, with 8 bases between. The CDR3 is made up of 12 amino acids. This chain's CDR3 is CASSLGLGEQFF. The CDR3 nucleotides are TGTGCCAGCAGCTTAGGGTTGGGCGAGCAGTTCTTC.

The J gene is TRBJ2-4, the V gene TRBV6-5; possible D gene TRBD2, 5 bases. The CDR3 contains 14 residues. V was cut by 6 bases and J by 8 bases, with 17 bases left in between. CDR1 is MNHEY, CDR2 SVGAGI, per germline. CDR3 sequence: CASSRTGVQDIQYF. CDR3 nucleotide sequence: TGTGCCAGCAGCCGCACCGGGGTACAAGACATTCAGTACTTC.

The DNA for the CDR3 is TGTGCCATCAGTGGCGGCAGGGGGCTAACAGATACGCAGTATTTT. Its protein is CAISGGRGLTDTQYF. V and J are TRBV10-3 and TRBJ2-3; TRBD1 matches 8 bases. The germline V gene encodes CDR1 ENHRY and CDR2 SYGVKD. The CDR3 totals 15 residues. J lost 3 bases, V lost 4 bases, and 6 bases had no gene match.

The chain carries TRBV9 and TRBJ2-4, with D perhaps given as TRBD1 or TRBD2 (5 bases each). The CDR3 is 14 residues long. Deletions cut 2 bases from V and 7 bases from J, with 13 bases between. Germline loops: CDR1 SGDLS, CDR2 YYNGEE. This CDR3 reads CASSVGGVINIQYF. Here the CDR3 DNA reads TGTGCCAGCAGCGTTGGGGGAGTAATTAACATTCAGTACTTC. The entire variable domain, with the rest obtained from reference TRBV9 and TRBJ2-4, is as follows: DSGVTQTPKHLITATGQRVTLRCSPRSGDLSVYWYQQSLDQGLQFLIQYYNGEERAKGNILERFSAQQFPDLHSELNLSSLELGDSALYFCASSVGGVINIQYFGAGTRLSVL.

This chain links TRBV2 with TRBJ2-1; tentatively, D is TRBD1 or TRBD2 (5 bases each). V lost 10 bases to trimming and J lost 4 bases, with 17 bases between them. CDR1 and CDR2 (germline): SNHLY, FYNNEI. This CDR3 comprises 14 residues. CDR3 region: CATLARDGYNEQFF. The CDR3 region has the DNA TGTGCCACGCTCGCCCGGGACGGTTACAATGAGCAGTTCTTC.

The chain is built from TRBV6-5 and TRBJ2-1, with 9 bases that match TRBD1. V was pared by 2 bases and J by 0 bases, with 2 bases of the junction left unmatched. The CDR3 is made up of 16 amino acids. The germline V gene has CDR1 MNHEY and CDR2 SVGAGI. DNA for the CDR3: TGTGCCAGCAGTTACGACAGGGGGAGCTCCTACAATGAGCAGTTCTTC. Protein sequence: CASSYDRGSSYNEQFF.

This sequence joins TRBV2 and TRBJ1-2; D not certain. CDR3 length equals 14 residues. V was trimmed by 7 bases and J by 2 bases, leaving 14 bases between them. Per the germline V gene, CDR1 is SNHLY and CDR2 is FYNNEI. This CDR3 is CASNQVSINYGYTF. The CDR3 DNA follows: TGTGCCAGCAATCAGGTCAGCATAAACTATGGCTACACCTTC.

V usage is TRBV7-8 and J usage is TRBJ1-5; no firm D call. Trimming left V 0 bases short and J 0 bases short, with 9 bases between. CDR3 length: 16 amino acids. Germline loops: CDR1 SGHVS, CDR2 FQNEAQ. Here the CDR3 DNA reads TGTGCCAGCAGCTTAGCGTTGGTAAATAGCAATCAGCCCCAGCATTTT. The encoded protein is CASSLALVNSNQPQHF.

The genes are TRBV13 and TRBJ2-7; D gene uncertain. Per germline, CDR1 PRHDT and CDR2 FYEKMQ (reference sequence). The V and J ends lost 4 bases and 3 bases respectively, with 10 bases between them. The CDR3 is 13 residues long. Here the CDR3 DNA reads TGTGCCAGCAGCTCCTTTCTACTCTACGAGCAGTACTTC. Translation: CASSSFLLYEQYF.

The chain links TRBV5-6 to TRBJ2-1; no reliable D call. CDR1 is SGHDT, CDR2 YYEEEE, per germline. The V end lost 0 bases, the J end lost 15 bases, and 13 bases lay between the germline ends. This CDR3 region has 12 residues. Here the CDR3 reads CASSLAGSPGFF. For the CDR3, the DNA is TGTGCCAGCAGCTTGGCCGGTTCTCCCGGGTTCTTC.

The rearrangement uses TRBV7-6 and TRBJ2-1, with unresolved D. The CDR3 runs 12 residues. With 5 bases removed from V and 15 bases from J, the gap between germline ends came to 17 bases. Germline CDR1 SGHVS, CDR2 FNYEAQ. Here the CDR3 DNA reads TGTGCCAGCAGCCCAAGACACCGATGCTCGTTCTTC. Residues: CASSPRHRCSFF.

The rearrangement joins TRBV6-5 to TRBJ1-2; 10 bases map to TRBD1. V gave up 5 bases and J gave up 0 bases; unmatched junction bases: 3. Per the germline V gene, CDR1 is MNHEY and CDR2 is SVGAGI. The CDR3 covers 15 residues. The CDR3 loop is CASSGGQGTNYGYTF. CDR3 bases: TGTGCCAGCAGTGGGGGACAGGGGACTAACTATGGCTACACCTTC.

The J gene is TRBJ1-2, the V gene TRBV9, with D unresolved. CDR3 length: 15 amino acids. V was cut by 4 bases and J by 2 bases, with 15 bases left in between. The germline gives CDR1 SGDLS, CDR2 YYNGEE. CDR3 sequence: CASSSHVNLNYGYTF. The CDR3 bases are TGTGCCAGCAGCTCTCACGTGAACCTGAACTATGGCTACACCTTC.

The chain links TRBV5-6 to TRBJ1-5, with D possibly matching TRBD1 (5 bases). The V end was cut by 0 bases, the J end by 1 base, with 11 bases between. This CDR3 has 16 residues. Germline values: CDR1 SGHDT, CDR2 YYEEEE. CDR3 bases: TGTGCCAGCAGCTTGGCTGCCGGGGCGAGCAATCAGCCCCAGCATTTT. Translating it yields CASSLAAGASNQPQHF.

The chain links TRBV19 to TRBJ2-7, with a tentative D call TRBD2 (6 bases). The CDR3 loop spans 14 amino acids. Deletions cut 2 bases from V and 1 base from J, with 9 bases between. Per the germline V gene, CDR1 is LNHDA and CDR2 is SQIVND (reference sequence). CDR3 residues: CASSITTSSYEQYF. CDR3 in DNA: TGTGCCAGTAGTATAACGACTAGTTCCTACGAGCAGTACTTC.